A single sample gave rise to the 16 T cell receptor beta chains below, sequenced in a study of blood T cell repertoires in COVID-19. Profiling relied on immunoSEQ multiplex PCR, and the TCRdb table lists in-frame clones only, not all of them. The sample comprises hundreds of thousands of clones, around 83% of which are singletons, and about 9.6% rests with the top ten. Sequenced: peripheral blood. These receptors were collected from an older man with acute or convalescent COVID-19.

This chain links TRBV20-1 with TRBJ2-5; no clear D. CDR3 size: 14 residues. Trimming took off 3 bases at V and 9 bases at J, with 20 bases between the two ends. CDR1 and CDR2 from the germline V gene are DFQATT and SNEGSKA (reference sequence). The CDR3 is CSASARFGEVAQYF. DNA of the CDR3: TGCAGTGCTAGTGCCCGCTTCGGAGAAGTGGCCCAGTACTTC.

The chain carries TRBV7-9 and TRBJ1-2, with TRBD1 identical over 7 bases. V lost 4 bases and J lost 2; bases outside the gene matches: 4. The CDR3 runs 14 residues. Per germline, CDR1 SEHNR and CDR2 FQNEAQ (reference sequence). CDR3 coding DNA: TGTGCCAGCAGCTCCAGAGGGGGCAACTATGGCTACACCTTC. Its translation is CASSSRGGNYGYTF.

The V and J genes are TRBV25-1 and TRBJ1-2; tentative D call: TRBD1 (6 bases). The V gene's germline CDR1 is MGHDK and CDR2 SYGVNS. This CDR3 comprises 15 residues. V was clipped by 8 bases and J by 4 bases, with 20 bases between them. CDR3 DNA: TGTGCCAGCGCGGAGTTTCAGGGGAAGGGCTATGGCTACACCTTC. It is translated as CASAEFQGKGYGYTF.

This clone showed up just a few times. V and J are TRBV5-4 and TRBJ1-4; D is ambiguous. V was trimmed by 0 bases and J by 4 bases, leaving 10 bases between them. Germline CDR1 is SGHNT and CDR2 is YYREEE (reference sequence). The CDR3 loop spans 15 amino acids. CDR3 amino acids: CASSLAGVYNEKLFF. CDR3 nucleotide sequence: TGTGCCAGCAGCTTGGCCGGGGTCTATAATGAAAAACTGTTTTTT. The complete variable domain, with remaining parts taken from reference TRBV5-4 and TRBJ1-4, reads ETGVTQSPTHLIKTRGQQVTLRCSSQSGHNTVSWYQQALGQGPQFIFQYYREEENGRGNFPPRFSGLQFPNYSSELNVNALELDDSALYLCASSLAGVYNEKLFFGSGTQLSVL.

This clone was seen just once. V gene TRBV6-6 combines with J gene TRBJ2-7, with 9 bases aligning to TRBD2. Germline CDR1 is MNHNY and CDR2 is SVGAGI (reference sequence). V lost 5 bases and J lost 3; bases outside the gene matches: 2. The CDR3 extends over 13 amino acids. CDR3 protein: CASSKAGGYEQYF. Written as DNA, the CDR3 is TGTGCCAGCAGTAAAGCGGGAGGCTACGAGCAGTACTTC.

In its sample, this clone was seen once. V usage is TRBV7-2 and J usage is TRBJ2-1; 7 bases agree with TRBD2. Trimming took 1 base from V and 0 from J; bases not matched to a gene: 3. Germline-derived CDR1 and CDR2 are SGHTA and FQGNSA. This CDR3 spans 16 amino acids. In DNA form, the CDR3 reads TGTGCCAGCAGCTTAGGACTAGCCCGCTCCTACAATGAGCAGTTCTTC. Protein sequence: CASSLGLARSYNEQFF.

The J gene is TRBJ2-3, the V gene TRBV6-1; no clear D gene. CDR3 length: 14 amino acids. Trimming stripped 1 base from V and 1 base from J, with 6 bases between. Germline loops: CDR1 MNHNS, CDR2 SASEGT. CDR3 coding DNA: TGTGCCAGCAGTGAAGATGGAGGCACAGATACGCAGTATTTT. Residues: CASSEDGGTDTQYF.

The CDR3 sequence is CASSLVALTSSDTQYF. CDR3 nucleotides: TGTGCCAGCAGCTTGGTCGCTCTGACTTCGTCGGATACGCAGTATTTT. The genes are TRBV5-4 and TRBJ2-3; no definite D call. The CDR3 covers 16 residues. V was pared by 0 bases and J by 6 bases, with 17 bases between. Germline V gene data show CDR1 as SGHNT and CDR2 as YYREEE (reference sequence).

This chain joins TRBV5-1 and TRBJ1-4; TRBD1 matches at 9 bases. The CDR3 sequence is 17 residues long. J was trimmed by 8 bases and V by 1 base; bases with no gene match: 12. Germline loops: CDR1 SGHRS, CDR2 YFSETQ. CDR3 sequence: CASSLSGPGQGGEKLFF. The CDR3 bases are TGCGCCAGCAGCTTGTCAGGTCCGGGACAGGGAGGAGAAAAACTGTTTTTT.

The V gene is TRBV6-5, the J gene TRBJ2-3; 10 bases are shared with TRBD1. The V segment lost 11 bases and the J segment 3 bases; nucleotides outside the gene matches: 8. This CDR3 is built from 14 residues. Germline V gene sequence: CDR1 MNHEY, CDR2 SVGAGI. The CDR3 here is CARKGQGGTDTQYF. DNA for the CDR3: TGTGCCCGGAAAGGACAGGGGGGGACAGATACGCAGTATTTT.

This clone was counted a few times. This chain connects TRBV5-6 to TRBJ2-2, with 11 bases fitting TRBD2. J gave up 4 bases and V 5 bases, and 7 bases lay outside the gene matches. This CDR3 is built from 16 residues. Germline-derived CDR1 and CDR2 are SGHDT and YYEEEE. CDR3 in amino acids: CASRPGTSGVTGELFF. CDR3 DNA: TGTGCCAGCAGACCCGGGACTAGCGGAGTCACCGGGGAGCTGTTTTTT.

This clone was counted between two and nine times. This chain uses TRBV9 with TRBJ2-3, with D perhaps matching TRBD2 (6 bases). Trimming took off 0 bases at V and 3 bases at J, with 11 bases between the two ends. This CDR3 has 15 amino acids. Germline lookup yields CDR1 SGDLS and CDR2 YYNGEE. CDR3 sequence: CASSVGSGVTDTQYF. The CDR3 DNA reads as TGTGCCAGCAGCGTAGGTTCGGGGGTAACAGATACGCAGTATTTT.

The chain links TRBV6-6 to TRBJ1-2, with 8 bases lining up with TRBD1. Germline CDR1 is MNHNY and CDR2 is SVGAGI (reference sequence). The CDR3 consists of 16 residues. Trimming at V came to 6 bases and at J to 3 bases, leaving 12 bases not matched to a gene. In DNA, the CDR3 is TGTGCCAGCAGCTACCACCAGAGACAGGGGCACTATGGCTACACCTTC. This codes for CASSYHQRQGHYGYTF.

In DNA, the CDR3 is TGTGCCAGCAGCCACTTACCGGGACAGGGTACCACCGGGGAGCTGTTTTTT. It yields the protein CASSHLPGQGTTGELFF. V and J are TRBV3-1 (or the pseudogene TRBV3-2) and TRBJ2-2, with 9 positions matching TRBD1. J lost 4 bases, V lost 3 bases, and 9 bases had no gene match. The length of the CDR3 is 17 residues. Germline assignment: CDR1 LGHDT and CDR2 YNNKEL (reference sequence).

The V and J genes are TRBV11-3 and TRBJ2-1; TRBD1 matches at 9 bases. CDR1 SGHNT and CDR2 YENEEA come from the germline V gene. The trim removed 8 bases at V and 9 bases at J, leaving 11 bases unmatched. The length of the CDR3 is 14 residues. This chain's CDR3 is CASAPGQGNLEQFF. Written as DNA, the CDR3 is TGTGCCAGCGCGCCGGGACAGGGTAACCTTGAGCAGTTCTTC.

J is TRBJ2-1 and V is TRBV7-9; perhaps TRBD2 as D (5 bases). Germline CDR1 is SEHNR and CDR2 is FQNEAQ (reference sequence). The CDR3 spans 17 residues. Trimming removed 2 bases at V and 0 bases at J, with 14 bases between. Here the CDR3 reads CASSLTRSLSSYNEQFF. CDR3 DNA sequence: TGTGCCAGCAGCTTAACTAGGTCCCTGAGCTCCTACAATGAGCAGTTCTTC. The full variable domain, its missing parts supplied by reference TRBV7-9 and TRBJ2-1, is DTGVSQNPRHKITKRGQNVTFRCDPISEHNRLYWYRQTLGQGPEFLTYFQNEAQLEKSRLLSDRFSAERPKGSFSTLEIQRTEQGDSAMYLCASSLTRSLSSYNEQFFGPGTRLTVL.